This T cell receptor (beta chain) was identified during a study of cytomegalovirus exposure and HLA in healthy donors. Study-wide background: A subsequent analysis reported that the 120 validation repertoires were produced on the same platform that had also been used for the roughly 700 first-cohort repertoires. Whole-study results and caveats: A few CMV-associated chains were confirmed in vitro to be specific for CMV antigens. According to the study, 180 or so TCR beta chains were cytomegalovirus-associated.

The approximately 120-subject validation cohort, separate from the 666-subject first cohort, included the donors. Points on this clone: Its target is not known.

Germline CDR1 MGHRA, CDR2 YSYEKL. The germline V and J ends were trimmed by 1 base and 1 base, with 12 bases remaining between them. The CDR3 consists of 16 residues. The protocol was immunoSEQ multiplex PCR, while the TCRdb copy is restricted to in-frame clones and leaves out a portion. The top ten hold 0.95% to 1.5% of the sample, which has some 180,000 clones, roughly 77% seen once. This TCR was sampled from a woman in her twenties or thirties in good health and CMV-seronegative. The sequencing sample was made of PBMCs. V gene TRBV4-1 combines with J gene TRBJ2-3; D gene unclear. Here the CDR3 DNA reads TGCGCCAGCAGCCAAGCACGGTTCCCTGGCACAGATACGCAGTATTTT. It translates to CASSQARFPGTDTQYF.